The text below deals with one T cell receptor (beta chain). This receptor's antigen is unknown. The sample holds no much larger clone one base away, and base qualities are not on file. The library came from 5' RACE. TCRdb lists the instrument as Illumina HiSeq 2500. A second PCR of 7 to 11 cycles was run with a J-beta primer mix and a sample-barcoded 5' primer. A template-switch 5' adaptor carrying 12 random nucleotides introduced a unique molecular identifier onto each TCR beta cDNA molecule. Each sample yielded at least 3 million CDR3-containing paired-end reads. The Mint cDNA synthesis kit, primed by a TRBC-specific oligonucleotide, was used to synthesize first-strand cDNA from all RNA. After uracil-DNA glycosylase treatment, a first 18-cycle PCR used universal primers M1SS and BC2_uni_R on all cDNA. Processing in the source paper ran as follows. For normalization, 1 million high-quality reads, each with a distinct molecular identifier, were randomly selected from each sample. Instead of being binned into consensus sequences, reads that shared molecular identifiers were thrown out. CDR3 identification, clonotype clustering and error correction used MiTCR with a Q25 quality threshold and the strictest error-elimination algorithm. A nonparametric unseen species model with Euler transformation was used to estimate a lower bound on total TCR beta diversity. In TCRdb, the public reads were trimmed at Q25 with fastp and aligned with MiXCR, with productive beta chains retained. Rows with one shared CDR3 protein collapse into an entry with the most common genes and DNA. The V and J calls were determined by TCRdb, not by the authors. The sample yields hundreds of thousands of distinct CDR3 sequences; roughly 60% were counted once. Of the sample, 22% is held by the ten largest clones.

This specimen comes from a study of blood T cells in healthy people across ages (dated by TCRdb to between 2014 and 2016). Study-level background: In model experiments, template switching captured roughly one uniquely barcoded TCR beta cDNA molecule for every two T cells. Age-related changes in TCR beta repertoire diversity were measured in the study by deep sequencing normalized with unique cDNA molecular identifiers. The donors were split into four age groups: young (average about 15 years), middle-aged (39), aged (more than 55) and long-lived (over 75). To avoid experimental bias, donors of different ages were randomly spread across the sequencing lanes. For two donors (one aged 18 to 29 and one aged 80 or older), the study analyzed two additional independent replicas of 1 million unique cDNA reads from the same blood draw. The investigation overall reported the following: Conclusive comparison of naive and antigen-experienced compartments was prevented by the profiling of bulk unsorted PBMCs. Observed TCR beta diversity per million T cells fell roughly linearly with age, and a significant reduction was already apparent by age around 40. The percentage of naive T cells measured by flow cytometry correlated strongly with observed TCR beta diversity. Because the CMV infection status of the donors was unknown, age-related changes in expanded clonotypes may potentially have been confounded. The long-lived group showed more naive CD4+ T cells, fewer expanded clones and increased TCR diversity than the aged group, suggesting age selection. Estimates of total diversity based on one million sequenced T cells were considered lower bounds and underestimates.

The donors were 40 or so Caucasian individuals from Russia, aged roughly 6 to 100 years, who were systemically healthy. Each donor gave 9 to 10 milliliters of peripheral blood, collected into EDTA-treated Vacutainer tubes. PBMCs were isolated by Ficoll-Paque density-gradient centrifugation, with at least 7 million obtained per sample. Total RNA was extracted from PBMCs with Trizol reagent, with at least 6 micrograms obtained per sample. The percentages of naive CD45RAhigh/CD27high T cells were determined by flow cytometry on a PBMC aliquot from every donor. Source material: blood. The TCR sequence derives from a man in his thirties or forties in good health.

CDR3 region: CSATNTGQAGEQYF. Here is the DNA: TGCAGTGCCACCAATACAGGACAGGCTGGCGAGCAGTACTTC. The chain is assembled from TRBV20-1 and TRBJ2-7, with TRBD1 identical over 7 junction bases. Including the terminal cysteine and phenylalanine, the CDR3 comprises 14 residues. The entry retains the CDR3 DNA only, 42 bases that are in frame from base 1. According to the germline V gene (reference sequence), CDR1 reads DFQATT and CDR2 reads SNEGSKA. V is cut back by 6 bases and J by 6 bases, with 14 bases in the junction unmatched.